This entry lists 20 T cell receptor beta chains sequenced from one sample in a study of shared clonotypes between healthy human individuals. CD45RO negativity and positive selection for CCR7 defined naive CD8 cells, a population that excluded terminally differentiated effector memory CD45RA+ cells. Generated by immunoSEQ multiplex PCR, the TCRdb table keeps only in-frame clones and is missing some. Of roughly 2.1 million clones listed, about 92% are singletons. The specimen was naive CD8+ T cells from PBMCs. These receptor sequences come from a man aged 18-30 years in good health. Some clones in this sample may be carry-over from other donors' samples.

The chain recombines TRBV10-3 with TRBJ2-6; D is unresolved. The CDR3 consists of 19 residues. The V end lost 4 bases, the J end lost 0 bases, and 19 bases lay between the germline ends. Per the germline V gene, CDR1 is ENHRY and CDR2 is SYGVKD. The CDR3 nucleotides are TGTGCCATCAGTGTGTGGTCGGCTAAAACCAACTCTGGGGCCAACGTCCTGACTTTC. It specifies CAISVWSAKTNSGANVLTF.

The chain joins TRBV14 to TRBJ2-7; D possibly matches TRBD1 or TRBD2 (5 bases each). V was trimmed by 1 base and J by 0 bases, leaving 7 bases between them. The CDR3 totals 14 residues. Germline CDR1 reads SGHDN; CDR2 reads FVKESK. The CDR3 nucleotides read TGTGCCAGCAGCCAAGGGGACCGCTCCTACGAGCAGTACTTC. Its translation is CASSQGDRSYEQYF.

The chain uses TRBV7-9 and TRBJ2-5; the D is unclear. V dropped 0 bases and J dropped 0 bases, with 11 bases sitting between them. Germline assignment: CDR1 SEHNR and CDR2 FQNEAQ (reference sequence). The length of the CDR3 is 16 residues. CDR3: CASSLADTEYQETQYF. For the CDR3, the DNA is TGTGCCAGCAGCTTAGCAGACACCGAGTACCAAGAGACCCAGTACTTC.

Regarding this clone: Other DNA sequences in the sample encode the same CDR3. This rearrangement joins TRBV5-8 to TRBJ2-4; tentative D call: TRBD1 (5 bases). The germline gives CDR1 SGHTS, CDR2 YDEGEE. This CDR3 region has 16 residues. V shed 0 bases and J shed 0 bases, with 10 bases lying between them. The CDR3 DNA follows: TGTGCCAGCAGCTTGGGACAGACCCTAGCCAAAAACATTCAGTACTTC. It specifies CASSLGQTLAKNIQYF.

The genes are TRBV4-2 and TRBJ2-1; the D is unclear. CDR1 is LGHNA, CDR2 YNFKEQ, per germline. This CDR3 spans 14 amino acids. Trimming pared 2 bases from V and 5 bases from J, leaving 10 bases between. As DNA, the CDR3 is TGTGCCAGCAGCCAAAGAGACCGAGACAATGAGCAGTTCTTC. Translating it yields CASSQRDRDNEQFF.

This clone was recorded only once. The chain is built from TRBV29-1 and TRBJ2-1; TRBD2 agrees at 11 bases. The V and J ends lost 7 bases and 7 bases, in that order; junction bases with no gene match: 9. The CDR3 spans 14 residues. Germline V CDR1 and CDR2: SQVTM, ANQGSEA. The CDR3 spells CSAVAGGPANEQFF. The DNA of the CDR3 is TGCAGCGCCGTAGCGGGAGGGCCAGCAAATGAGCAGTTCTTC.

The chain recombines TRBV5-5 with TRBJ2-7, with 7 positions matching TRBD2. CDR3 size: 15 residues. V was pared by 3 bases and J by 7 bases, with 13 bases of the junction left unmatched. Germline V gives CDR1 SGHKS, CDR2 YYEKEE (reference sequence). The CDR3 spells CASSSDPRLAGEQYF. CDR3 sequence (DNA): TGTGCCAGCAGCTCCGACCCGAGACTAGCAGGGGAGCAGTACTTC.

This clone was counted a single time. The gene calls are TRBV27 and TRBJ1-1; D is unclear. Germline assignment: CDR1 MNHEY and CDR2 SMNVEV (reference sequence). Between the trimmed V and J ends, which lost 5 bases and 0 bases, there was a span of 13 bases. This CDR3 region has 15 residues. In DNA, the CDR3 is TGTGCCAGCAGTCCTCCTAGGGCGGTGAACACTGAAGCTTTCTTT. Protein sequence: CASSPPRAVNTEAFF.

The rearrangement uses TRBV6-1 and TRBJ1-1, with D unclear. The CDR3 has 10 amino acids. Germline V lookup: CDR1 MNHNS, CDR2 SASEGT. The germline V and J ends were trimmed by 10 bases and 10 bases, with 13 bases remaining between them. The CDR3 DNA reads TGTGCCACCTTAACATACGGAGCTTTCTTT. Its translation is CATLTYGAFF.

The CDR3 here is CASSFKANSYEQYF. CDR3 DNA: TGTGCCAGCAGTTTTAAGGCGAACTCCTACGAGCAGTACTTC. The chain links TRBV27 to TRBJ2-7, with D hard to call. The V gene lost 3 bases and the J gene lost 0 bases, with 9 bases spanning the gap. Germline CDR1 and CDR2: MNHEY and SMNVEV (reference sequence). This CDR3 region has 14 residues.

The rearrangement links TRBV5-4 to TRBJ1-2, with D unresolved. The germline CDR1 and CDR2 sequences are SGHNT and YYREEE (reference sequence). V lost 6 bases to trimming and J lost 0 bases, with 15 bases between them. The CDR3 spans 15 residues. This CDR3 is CASIGPQRANYGYTF. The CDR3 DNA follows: TGTGCCAGCATCGGGCCACAGAGAGCTAACTATGGCTACACCTTC.

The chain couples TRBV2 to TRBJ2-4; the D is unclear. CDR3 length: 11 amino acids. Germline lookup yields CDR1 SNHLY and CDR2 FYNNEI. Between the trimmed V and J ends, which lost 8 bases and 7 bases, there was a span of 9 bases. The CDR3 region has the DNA TGTGCCAGCCGGTTCACGAACATTCAGTACTTC. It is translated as CASRFTNIQYF.

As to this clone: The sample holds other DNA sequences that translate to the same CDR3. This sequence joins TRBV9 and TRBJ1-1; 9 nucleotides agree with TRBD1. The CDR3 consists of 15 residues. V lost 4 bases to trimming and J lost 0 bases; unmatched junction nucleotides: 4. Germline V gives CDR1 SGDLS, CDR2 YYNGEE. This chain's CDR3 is CASSPGQGMNTEAFF. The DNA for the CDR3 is TGTGCCAGCAGCCCGGGACAGGGTATGAACACTGAAGCTTTCTTT.

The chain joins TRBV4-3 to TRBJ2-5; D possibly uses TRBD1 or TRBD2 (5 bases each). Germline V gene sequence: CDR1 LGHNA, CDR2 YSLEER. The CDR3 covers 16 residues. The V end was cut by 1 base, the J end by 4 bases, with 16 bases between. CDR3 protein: CASSQGAGLGAETQYF. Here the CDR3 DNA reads TGCGCCAGCAGCCAAGGGGCAGGGTTGGGAGCAGAGACCCAGTACTTC.

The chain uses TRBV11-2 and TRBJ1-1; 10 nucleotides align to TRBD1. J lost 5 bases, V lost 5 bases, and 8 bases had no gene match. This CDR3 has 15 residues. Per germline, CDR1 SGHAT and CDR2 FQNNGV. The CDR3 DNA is TGTGCCAGCAGCCAGGCCGGGGACAGGGGTACTGAAGCTTTCTTT. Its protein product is CASSQAGDRGTEAFF. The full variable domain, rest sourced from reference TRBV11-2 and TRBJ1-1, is EAGVAQSPRYKIIEKRQSVAFWCNPISGHATLYWYQQILGQGPKLLIQFQNNGVVDDSQLPKDRFSAERLKGVDSTLKIQPAKLEDSAVYLCASSQAGDRGTEAFFGQGTRLTVV.

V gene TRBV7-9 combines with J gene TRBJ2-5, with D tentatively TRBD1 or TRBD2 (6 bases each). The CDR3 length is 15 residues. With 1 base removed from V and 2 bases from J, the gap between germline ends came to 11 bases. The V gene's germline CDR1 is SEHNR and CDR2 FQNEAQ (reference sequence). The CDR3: CASSLVRGTQETQYF. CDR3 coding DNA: TGTGCCAGCAGCTTAGTCCGCGGGACACAAGAGACCCAGTACTTC.

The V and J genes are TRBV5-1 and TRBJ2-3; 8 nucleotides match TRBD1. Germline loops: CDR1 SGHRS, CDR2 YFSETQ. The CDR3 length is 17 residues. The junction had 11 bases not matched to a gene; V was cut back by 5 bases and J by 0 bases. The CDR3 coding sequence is TGCGCCAGCAGACAGGACAGGGTTCTATCTAGCACAGATACGCAGTATTTT. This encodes CASRQDRVLSSTDTQYF.

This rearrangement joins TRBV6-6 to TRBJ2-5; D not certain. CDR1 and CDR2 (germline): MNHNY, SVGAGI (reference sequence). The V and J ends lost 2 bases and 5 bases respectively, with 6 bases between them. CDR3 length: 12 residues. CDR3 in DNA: TGTGCCAGCAGTTACACACGGGAGACCCAGTACTTC. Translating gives CASSYTRETQYF.

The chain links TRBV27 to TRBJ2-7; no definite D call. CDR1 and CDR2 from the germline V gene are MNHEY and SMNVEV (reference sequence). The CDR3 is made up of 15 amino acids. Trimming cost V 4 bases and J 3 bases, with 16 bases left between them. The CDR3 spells CASSWADPRLYEQYF. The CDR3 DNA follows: TGTGCCAGCAGTTGGGCAGACCCTAGACTCTACGAGCAGTACTTC.

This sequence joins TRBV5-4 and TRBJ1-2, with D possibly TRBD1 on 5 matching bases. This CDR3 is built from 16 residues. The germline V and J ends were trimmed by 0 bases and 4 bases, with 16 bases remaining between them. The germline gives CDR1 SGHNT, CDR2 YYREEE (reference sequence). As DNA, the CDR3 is TGTGCCAGCAGCTTGGGTGGCCACGGGACTCTCTATGGCTACACCTTC. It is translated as CASSLGGHGTLYGYTF.